This paragraph reports one TCR beta chain. The junction and the germline gene differ at one end; a read error may be behind it. The entry originates in a study of CD8+CD57+ T cells in acquired aplastic anemia. The TCR beta profiling, which covered VDJ combination and CDR3 sequence, was carried out using genomic DNA as the template. TCRdb re-analysed the reads in MiXCR, keeping a single row per CDR3 protein. The data show under 200,000 distinct CDR3 sequences, around 65% seen once. Source material: sorted CD4+, CD8+, or CD8+CD57+ T cells (not recorded which) from PBMCs. The clonotype originates from a human donor with severe aplastic anemia or a healthy control (not recorded which).

For the CDR3, the DNA is TGTGCCAGCAGTTGGGAGAGCCTCTTGAACACTGAAGCTCTCTTT. Translated, it gives CASSWESLLNTEALF. This sequence joins TRBV12-3 or TRBV12-4 and TRBJ1-1; D remains ambiguous. The CDR3 consists of 15 residues.